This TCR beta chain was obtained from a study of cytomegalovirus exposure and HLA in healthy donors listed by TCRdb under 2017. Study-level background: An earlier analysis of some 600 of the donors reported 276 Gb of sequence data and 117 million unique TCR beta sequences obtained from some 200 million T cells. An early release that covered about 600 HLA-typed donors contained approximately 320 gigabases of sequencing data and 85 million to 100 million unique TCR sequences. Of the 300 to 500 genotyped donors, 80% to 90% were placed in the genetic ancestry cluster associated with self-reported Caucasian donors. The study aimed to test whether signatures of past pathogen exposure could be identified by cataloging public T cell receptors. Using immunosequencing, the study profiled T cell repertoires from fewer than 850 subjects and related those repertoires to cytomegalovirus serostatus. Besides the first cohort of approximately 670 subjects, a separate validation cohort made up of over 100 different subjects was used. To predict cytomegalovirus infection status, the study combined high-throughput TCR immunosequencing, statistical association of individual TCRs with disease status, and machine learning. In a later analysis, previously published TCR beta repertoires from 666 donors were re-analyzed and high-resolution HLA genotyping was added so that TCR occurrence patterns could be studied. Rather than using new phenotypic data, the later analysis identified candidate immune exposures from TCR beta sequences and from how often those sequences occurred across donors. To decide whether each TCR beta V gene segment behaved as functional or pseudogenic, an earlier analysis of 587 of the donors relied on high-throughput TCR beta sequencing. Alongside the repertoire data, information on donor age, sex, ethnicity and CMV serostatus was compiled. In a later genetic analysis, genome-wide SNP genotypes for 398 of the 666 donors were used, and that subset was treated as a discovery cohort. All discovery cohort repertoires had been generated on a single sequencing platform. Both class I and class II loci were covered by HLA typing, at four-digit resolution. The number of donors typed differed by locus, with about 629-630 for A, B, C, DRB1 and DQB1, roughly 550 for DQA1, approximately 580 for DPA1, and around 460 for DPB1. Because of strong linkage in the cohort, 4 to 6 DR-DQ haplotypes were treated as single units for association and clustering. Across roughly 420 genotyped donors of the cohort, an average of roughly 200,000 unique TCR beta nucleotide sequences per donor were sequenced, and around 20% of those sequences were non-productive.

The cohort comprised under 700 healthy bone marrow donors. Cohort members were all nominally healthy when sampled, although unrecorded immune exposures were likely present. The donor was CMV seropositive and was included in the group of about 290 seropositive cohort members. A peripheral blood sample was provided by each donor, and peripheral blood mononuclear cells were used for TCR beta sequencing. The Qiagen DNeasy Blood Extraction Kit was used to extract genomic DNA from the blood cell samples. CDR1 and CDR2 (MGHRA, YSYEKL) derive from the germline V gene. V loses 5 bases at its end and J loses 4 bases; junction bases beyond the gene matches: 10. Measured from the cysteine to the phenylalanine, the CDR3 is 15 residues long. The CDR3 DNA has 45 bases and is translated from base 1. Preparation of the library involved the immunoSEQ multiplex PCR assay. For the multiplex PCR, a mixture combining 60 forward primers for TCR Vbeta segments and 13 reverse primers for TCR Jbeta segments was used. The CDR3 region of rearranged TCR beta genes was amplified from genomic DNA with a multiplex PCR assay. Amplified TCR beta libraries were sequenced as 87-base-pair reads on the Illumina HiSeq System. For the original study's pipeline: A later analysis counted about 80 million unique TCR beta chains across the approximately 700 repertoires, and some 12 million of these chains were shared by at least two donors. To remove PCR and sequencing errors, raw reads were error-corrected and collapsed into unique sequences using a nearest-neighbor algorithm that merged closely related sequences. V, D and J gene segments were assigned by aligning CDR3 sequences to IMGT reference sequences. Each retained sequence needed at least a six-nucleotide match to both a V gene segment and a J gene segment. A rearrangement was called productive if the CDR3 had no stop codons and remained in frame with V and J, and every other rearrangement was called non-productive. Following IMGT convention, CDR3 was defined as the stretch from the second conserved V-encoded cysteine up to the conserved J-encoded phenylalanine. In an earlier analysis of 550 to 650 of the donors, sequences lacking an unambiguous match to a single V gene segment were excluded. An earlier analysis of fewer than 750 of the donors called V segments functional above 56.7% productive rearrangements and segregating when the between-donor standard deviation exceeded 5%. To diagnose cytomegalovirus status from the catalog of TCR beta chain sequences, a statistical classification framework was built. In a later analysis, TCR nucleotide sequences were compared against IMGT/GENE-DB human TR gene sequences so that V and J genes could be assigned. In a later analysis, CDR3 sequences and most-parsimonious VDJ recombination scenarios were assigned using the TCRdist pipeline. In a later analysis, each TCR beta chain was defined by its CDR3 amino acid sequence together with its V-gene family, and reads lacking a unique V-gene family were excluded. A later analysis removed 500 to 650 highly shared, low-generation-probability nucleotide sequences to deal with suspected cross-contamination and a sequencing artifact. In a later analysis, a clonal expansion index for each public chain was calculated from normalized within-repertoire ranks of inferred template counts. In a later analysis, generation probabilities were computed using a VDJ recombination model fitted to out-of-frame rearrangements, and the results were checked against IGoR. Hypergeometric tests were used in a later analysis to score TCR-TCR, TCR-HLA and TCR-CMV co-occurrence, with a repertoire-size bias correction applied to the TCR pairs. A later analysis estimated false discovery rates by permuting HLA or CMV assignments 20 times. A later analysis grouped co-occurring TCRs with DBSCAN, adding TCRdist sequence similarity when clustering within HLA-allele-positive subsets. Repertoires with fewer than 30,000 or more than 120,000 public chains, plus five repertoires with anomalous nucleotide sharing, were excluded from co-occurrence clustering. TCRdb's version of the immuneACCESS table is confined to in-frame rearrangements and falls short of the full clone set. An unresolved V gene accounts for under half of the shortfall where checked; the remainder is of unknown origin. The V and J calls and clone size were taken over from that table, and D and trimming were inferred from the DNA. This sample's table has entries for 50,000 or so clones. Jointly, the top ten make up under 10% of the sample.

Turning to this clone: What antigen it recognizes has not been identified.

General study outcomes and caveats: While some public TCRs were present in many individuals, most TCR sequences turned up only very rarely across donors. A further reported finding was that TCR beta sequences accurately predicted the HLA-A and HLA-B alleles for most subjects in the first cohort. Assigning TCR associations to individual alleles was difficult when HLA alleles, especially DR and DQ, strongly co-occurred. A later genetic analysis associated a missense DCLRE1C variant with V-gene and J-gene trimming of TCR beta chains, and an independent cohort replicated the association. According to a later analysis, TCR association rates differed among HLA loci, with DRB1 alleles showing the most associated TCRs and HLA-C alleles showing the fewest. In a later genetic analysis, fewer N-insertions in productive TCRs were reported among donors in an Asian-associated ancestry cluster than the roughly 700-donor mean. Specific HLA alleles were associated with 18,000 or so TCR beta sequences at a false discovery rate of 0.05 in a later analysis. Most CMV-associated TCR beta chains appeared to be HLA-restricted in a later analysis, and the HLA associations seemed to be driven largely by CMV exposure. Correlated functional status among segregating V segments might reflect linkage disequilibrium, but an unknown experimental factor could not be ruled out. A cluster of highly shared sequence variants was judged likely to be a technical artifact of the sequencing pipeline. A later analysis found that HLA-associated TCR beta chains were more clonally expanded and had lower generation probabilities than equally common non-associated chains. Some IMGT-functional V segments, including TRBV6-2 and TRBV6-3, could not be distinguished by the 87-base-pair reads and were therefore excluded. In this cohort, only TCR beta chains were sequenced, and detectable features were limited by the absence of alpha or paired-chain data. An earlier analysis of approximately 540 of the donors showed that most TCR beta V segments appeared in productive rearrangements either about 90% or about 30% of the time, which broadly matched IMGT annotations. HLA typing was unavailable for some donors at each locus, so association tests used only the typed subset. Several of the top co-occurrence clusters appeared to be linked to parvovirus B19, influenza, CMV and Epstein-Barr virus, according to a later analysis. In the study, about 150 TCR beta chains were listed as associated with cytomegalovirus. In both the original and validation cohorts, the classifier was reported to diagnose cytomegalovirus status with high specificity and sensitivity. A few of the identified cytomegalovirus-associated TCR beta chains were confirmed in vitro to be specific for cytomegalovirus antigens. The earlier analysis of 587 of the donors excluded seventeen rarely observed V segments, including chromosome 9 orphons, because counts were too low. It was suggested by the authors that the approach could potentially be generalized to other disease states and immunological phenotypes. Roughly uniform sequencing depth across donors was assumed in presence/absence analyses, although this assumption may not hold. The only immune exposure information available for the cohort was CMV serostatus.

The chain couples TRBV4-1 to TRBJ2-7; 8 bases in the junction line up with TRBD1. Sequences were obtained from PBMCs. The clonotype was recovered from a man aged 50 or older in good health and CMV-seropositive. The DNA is TGCGCCAGCAGCGCAGGACAGGGAAGCGGATACGAGCAGTACTTC. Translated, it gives CASSAGQGSGYEQYF.